What follows are 22 T cell receptor beta chains derived from one specimen sequenced in a study of control samples from healthy donors and cancer patients. Only in-frame clones appear in the TCRdb table, and some are missing; sequencing was by immunoSEQ multiplex PCR. The sample yields over 150,000 clones, roughly 94% seen once. Sequenced: PBMCs. These receptor sequences come from a man between 60 and 75 years old with colorectal cancer.

This chain joins TRBV3-1 (or the pseudogene TRBV3-2) and TRBJ1-1, with 7 bases matching TRBD1. The CDR3 has 14 amino acids. CDR1 and CDR2 (germline): LGHDT, YNNKEL (reference sequence). V shed 3 bases, J shed 2 bases, and the junction held 3 bases outside the gene matches. In nucleotides, the CDR3 is TGTGCCAGCAGCCATCAGGGGGGAAACACTGAAGCTTTCTTT. It specifies CASSHQGGNTEAFF.

V gene TRBV7-9 combines with J gene TRBJ2-7; 8 bases fit TRBD1. V lost 5 bases to trimming and J lost 0 bases; unmatched junction nucleotides: 6. The CDR3 has 15 amino acids. Germline loops: CDR1 SEHNR, CDR2 FQNEAQ (reference sequence). The CDR3 nucleotides read TGTGCCAGCAGCCCGGACAGGGAATACTCCTACGAGCAGTACTTC. This translates into CASSPDREYSYEQYF.

V gene TRBV3-1 (or the pseudogene TRBV3-2) combines with J gene TRBJ1-1, with D unclear. The CDR3 has 15 residues. V shed 1 base and J shed 3 bases, with 12 bases lying between them. Germline-derived CDR1 and CDR2 are LGHDT and YNNKEL (reference sequence). The CDR3 bases are TGTGCCAGCAGCCAAGCGTCGCTAATCCACACTGAAGCTTTCTTT. Residues: CASSQASLIHTEAFF.

The chain employs TRBV12-3 or TRBV12-4 and TRBJ1-6, with 7 bases lining up with TRBD1. The CDR3 loop spans 13 amino acids. The V and J ends lost 7 bases and 12 bases, in that order; junction bases with no gene match: 9. This CDR3 is CASTSGQAVPLHF. The CDR3 DNA sequence: TGTGCCAGCACCTCCGGACAGGCTGTACCCCTCCACTTT.

CDR3 in amino acids: CASSSQGATDTQYF. DNA for the CDR3: TGTGCCAGCAGCTCTCAGGGAGCAACAGATACGCAGTATTTT. V is TRBV11-3 and J is TRBJ2-3; D possibly uses TRBD1 or TRBD2 (5 bases each). Between the trimmed V and J ends, which lost 4 bases and 3 bases, there was a span of 11 bases. Germline-derived CDR1 and CDR2 are SGHNT and YENEEA. The length of the CDR3 is 14 residues.

The gene calls are TRBV24-1 and TRBJ2-3; D is possibly TRBD1 (6 bases). CDR3 length equals 15 residues. Germline assignment: CDR1 KGHDR and CDR2 SFDVKD. V dropped 3 bases and J dropped 6 bases, with 15 bases sitting between them. Written as DNA, the CDR3 is TGTGCCACCAGTGATGATTACAGGGATGGGGATACGCAGTATTTT. Translation: CATSDDYRDGDTQYF.

The count of this clone is one. This chain connects TRBV5-1 to TRBJ2-7, with 10 nucleotides matching TRBD2. Germline CDR1 SGHRS, CDR2 YFSETQ. V shed 2 bases, J shed 6 bases, and the junction held 5 bases outside the gene matches. This CDR3 region has 14 residues. CDR3 loop: CASSFSGGTLEQYF. In DNA form, the CDR3 reads TGCGCCAGCAGCTTTAGCGGGGGGACCCTCGAGCAGTACTTC.

This sequence joins TRBV6-1 and TRBJ1-2, with D unresolved. CDR1 is MNHNS, CDR2 SASEGT, per germline. The germline V and J ends were trimmed by 2 bases and 2 bases, with 12 bases remaining between them. The CDR3 extends over 15 amino acids. The CDR3 loop is CASSELGSVNYGYTF. CDR3 coding DNA: TGTGCCAGCAGTGAATTGGGGAGCGTCAACTATGGCTACACCTTC.

The rearrangement uses TRBV4-1 and TRBJ2-6; D ambiguous. The CDR3 is made up of 15 amino acids. The V and J ends lost 1 base and 0 bases respectively, with 4 bases between them. CDR1 is MGHRA, CDR2 YSYEKL, per germline. The CDR3 spells CASSQGSSGANVLTF. Here the CDR3 DNA reads TGCGCCAGCAGCCAAGGGTCCTCTGGGGCCAACGTCCTGACTTTC.

The chain combines TRBV2 with TRBJ2-1, with TRBD2 as a possible D gene (5 bases). This CDR3 spans 12 amino acids. Germline lookup yields CDR1 SNHLY and CDR2 FYNNEI. With 6 bases removed from V and 7 bases from J, the gap between germline ends came to 10 bases. The CDR3 nucleotides read TGTGCCAGCAGCCCCGAGGGAAATGAGCAGTTCTTC. Translated, it gives CASSPEGNEQFF.

This sequence joins TRBV7-2 and TRBJ1-5; possibly TRBD1 for D (6 bases). Germline V CDR1 and CDR2: SGHTA, FQGNSA. Trimming stripped 2 bases from V and 7 bases from J, with 18 bases between. The CDR3 sequence is 16 residues long. In nucleotides, the CDR3 is TGTGCCAGCAGCTTATTTTCGGGGGGCGGGGGACAGCCCCAGCATTTT. The encoded protein is CASSLFSGGGGQPQHF.

The V gene is TRBV12-3 or TRBV12-4, the J gene TRBJ2-7; D gene uncertain. The ends were cut back, 5 bases at V and 4 bases at J, with 6 bases in the middle. The CDR3 runs to 11 residues. The chain's CDR3 is CASSVLYEQYF. The CDR3 coding sequence is TGTGCCAGCAGTGTCCTTTACGAGCAGTACTTC.

This chain joins TRBV9 and TRBJ1-3; weak D call: TRBD1 (5 bases). Germline CDR1 SGDLS, CDR2 YYNGEE. This CDR3 contains 21 residues. Between the trimmed V and J ends, which lost 0 bases and 0 bases, there was a span of 25 bases. CDR3 sequence: CASSVDIGGAHSDSSGNTIYF. The CDR3, as DNA: TGTGCCAGCAGCGTAGACATCGGCGGGGCGCATTCGGATAGCTCTGGAAACACCATATATTTT.

The chain employs TRBV19 and TRBJ1-3; D uncertain. The CDR3 spans 15 residues. Looked up from germline, CDR1 is LNHDA and CDR2 is SQIVND (reference sequence). V was pared by 3 bases and J by 0 bases, with 9 bases between. The CDR3 sequence: CASSISSSSGNTIYF. The CDR3 DNA follows: TGTGCCAGTAGTATCAGCAGTAGCTCTGGAAACACCATATATTTT.

J is TRBJ2-3 and V is TRBV10-1; TRBD1 agrees at 9 bases. After removal of 10 bases from V and 4 bases from J, the junction contained 12 bases not matched to a gene. From germline, CDR1 is WNHNN and CDR2 SYGVQD (reference sequence). The length of the CDR3 is 15 residues. This CDR3 reads CATLGMDRGSDTQYF. The CDR3 DNA reads TGCGCCACCTTGGGTATGGACAGGGGATCAGATACGCAGTATTTT.

The chain couples TRBV10-3 to TRBJ1-2; D not resolved. Trimming stripped 2 bases from V and 8 bases from J, with 18 bases between. This CDR3 is built from 15 residues. Germline loops: CDR1 ENHRY, CDR2 SYGVKD. The CDR3 DNA follows: TGTGCCATCAGTGAGGGGATCGGTTCCTCGGTGGGCTACACCTTC. Amino acid sequence: CAISEGIGSSVGYTF.

The chain couples TRBV5-1 to TRBJ2-2; 8 bases agree with TRBD1. The CDR3 totals 16 residues. V trimming: 4 bases; J trimming: 1 base; junction bases outside the gene matches: 6. The germline CDR1 and CDR2 sequences are SGHRS and YFSETQ. The CDR3 region is CASSLSGQVNTGELFF. In DNA form, the CDR3 reads TGCGCCAGCAGCCTTTCGGGACAGGTGAACACCGGGGAGCTGTTTTTT.

This sequence joins TRBV19 and TRBJ1-1; 7 bases match TRBD1. Per the germline V gene, CDR1 is LNHDA and CDR2 is SQIVND (reference sequence). The trim removed 2 bases at V and 1 base at J, leaving 4 bases unmatched. CDR3 length: 15 amino acids. In nucleotides, the CDR3 is TGTGCCAGTAGTATAAGGGCAGGGGGGAACACTGAAGCTTTCTTT. This translates into CASSIRAGGNTEAFF.

The V call is TRBV2, the J call TRBJ2-3; no clear D. V shed 8 bases and J shed 0 bases, with 12 bases lying between them. This CDR3 spans 14 amino acids. Germline CDR1 is SNHLY and CDR2 is FYNNEI. The CDR3 coding sequence is TGTGCCAGCGCAGGTCTTGCTAGCACAGATACGCAGTATTTT. Protein sequence: CASAGLASTDTQYF.

This clone was observed a handful of times. The CDR3 here is CAARPTEDQPQHF. The CDR3 bases are TGTGCCGCCAGACCCACAGAGGATCAGCCCCAGCATTTT. V and J are TRBV10-3 and TRBJ1-5, with D unresolved. Germline V gene lookup returns CDR1 ENHRY and CDR2 SYGVKD. The CDR3 sequence is 13 residues long. Trimming took 11 bases from V and 5 from J, leaving 16 bases between them.

The rearrangement uses TRBV9 and TRBJ1-6, with 9 positions matching TRBD1. There are 15 residues in the CDR3. Germline CDR1 and CDR2: SGDLS and YYNGEE. V lost 3 bases, J lost 10 bases, and 8 bases stayed unmatched. CDR3 DNA: TGTGCCAGCAGCGGAGGGACAGGGCGGGGGTCACCCCTCCACTTT. It is translated as CASSGGTGRGSPLHF.

This rearrangement joins TRBV11-1 to TRBJ2-2, with no clear D. Germline CDR1 and CDR2: SGHAT and FQDESV (reference sequence). The ends were cut back, 5 bases at V and 0 bases at J, with 10 bases in the middle. CDR3 length: 15 amino acids. The CDR3 DNA reads TGTGCCAGCAGCCACGACACGACGAACACCGGGGAGCTGTTTTTT. This gives the protein CASSHDTTNTGELFF.